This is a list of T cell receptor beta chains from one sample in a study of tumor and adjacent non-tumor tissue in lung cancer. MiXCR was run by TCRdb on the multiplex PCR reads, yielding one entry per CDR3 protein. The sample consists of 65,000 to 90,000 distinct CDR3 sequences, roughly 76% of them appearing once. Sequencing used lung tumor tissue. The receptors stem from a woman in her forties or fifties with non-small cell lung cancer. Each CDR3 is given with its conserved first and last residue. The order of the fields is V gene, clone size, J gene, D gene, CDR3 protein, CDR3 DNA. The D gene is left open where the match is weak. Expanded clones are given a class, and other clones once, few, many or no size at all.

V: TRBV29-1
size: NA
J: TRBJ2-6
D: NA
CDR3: CSVVAASSEVNVLTF
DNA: TGCAGTGTTGTTGCAGCGAGCTCTGAGGTCAACGTCCTGACTTTC

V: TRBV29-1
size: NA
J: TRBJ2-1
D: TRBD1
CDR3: CSVGQRSSHNEQFF
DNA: TGCAGCGTGGGACAGCGGAGCTCCCACAATGAGCAGTTCTTC

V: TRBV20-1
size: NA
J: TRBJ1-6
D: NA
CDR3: CSTRGKSGESSPLHF
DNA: TGCAGTACTAGAGGCAAGTCAGGGGAGTCTTCACCCCTCCACTTT

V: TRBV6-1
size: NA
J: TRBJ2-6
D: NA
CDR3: CANSEVAGAASGADVLTF
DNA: TGTGCCAATAGTGAAGTAGCAGGAGCCGCGTCTGGGGCCGACGTCCTGACTTTC

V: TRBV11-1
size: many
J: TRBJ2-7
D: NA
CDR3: CASGYEIATDYEQYF
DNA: TGTGCCAGCGGCTACGAAATAGCGACAGACTACGAGCAGTACTTC

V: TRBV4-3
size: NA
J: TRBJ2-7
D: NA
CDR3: CSSSYSTWTYEQYF
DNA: TGCTCCAGCAGCTATTCAACATGGACTTACGAGCAGTATTTC

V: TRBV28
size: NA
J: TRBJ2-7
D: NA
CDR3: CASSLWDYIGWYEQYF
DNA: TGTGCCAGCAGTTTATGGGACTACATAGGATGGTACGAGCAGTACTTC

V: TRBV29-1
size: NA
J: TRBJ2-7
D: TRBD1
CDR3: CSGRTGADQYF
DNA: TGCAGTGGGAGGACAGGGGCCGATCAGTATTTC

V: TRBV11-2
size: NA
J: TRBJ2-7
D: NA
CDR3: CASSLMGGGDEQYF
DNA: TGTGCCAGCAGCTTAATGGGCGGGGGCGACGAGCAGTACTTC

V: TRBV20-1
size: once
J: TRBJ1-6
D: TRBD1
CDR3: CSARDNRTGRSSHLHF
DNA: TGCAGTGCTAGAGATAACAGGACAGGGCGGAGTTCACACCTCCACTTT

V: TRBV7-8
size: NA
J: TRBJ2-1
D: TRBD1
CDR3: CASGTKPGQGFYNEQLF
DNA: TGTGCCAGCGGCACTAAACCGGGACAGGGTTTTTACAATGAACAGTTATTC

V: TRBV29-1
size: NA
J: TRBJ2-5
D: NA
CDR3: CSVSGQRIQETQYF
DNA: TGCAGCGTTTCAGGACAGAGGATTCAAGAGACCCAGTACTTC

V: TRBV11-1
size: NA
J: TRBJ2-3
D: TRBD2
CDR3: CASSYGRTGNTQYF
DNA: TGTGCCAGCAGCTACGGGAGGACCGGAAATACGCAGTATTTT

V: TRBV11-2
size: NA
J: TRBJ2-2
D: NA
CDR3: CTSSLVRFGELLF
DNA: TGTACCAGCAGTTTAGTTAGGTTCGGGGAGCTGTTATTT

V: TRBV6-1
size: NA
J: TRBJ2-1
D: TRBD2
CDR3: CACRTSRYNEQFF
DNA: TGTGCCTGCAGGACTAGCCGATACAATGAGCAGTTCTTC

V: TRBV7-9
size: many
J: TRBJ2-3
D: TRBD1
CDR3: CASSNTGDTDTQYF
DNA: TGTGCCAGCAGCAACACAGGGGACACAGATACGCAGTATTTT

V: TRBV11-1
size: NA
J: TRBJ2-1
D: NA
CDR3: CTSTRQVMDEQFF
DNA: TGTACTAGCACACGACAGGTGATGGATGAGCAGTTCTTC

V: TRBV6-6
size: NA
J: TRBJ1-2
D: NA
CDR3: CASSPRDGYGCTF
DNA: NA

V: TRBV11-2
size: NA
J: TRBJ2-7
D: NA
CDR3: CASSPIVAPCEQYF
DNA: TGTGCCAGCAGCCCCATAGTGGCCCCCTGCGAACAGTACTTC

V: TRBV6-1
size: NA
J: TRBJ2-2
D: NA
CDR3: CASRVDAANTGELFF
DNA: TGTGCCAGCAGAGTTGACGCCGCGAACACCGGGGAGTTGTTTTTT

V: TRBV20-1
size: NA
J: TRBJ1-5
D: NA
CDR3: CSAKTHYSNQPQHF
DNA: TGTAGTGCTAAGACACACTATAGCAATCAGCCCCAGCATTTT

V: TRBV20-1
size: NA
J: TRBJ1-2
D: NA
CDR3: CSAIPGQGFYYGYAF
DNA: TGCAGTGCTATACCGGGCCAGGGGTTTTATTATGGCTACGCCTTC

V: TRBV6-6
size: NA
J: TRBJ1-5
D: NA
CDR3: CASNGERNQPQHF
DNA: TGTGCCAGCAACGGGGAGCGCAATCAGCCCCAACATTTT

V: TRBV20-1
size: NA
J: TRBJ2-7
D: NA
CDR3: CSARSLRDASPEQYF
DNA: TGCAGTGCTAGAAGTCTCCGAGACGCCTCCCCCGAGCAATACTTC

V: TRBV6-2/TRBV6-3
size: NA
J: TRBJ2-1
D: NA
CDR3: CVSSYRRSSYNEQFF
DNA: TGTGTCAGCAGTTACCGTCGAAGCTCCTACAATGAGCAGTTCTTC

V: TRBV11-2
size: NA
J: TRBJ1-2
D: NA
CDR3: CASSLVTEVNYGHNF
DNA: TGTGCCAGCAGCTTAGTAACGGAAGTTAACTATGGCCACAACTTC

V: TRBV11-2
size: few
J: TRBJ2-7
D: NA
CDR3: CASRLAVGPFYEQYF
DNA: TGTGCCAGCAGATTGGCGGTGGGCCCGTTCTACGAGCAGTACTTC

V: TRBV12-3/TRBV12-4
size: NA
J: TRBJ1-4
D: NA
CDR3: CVSSLGSNENLFF
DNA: TGTGTCAGCAGTTTGGGGAGTAATGAAAATCTGTTTTTT

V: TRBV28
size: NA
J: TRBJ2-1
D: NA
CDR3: CVSSLLALPSYNEQFF
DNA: TGTGTCAGCAGCCTCCTGGCCCTACCATCCTACAATGAGCAGTTCTTC

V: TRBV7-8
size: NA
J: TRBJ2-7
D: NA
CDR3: CAGSLAPNYEQYF
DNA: TGTGCCGGTAGCTTAGCACCCAACTACGAGCAGTACTTC

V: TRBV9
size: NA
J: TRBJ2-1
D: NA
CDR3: CASSVDSGGTGNEQFF
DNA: TGTGCCAGCAGCGTAGATTCTGGCGGGACGGGCAATGAGCAGTTCTTC

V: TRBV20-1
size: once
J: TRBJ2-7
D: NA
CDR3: CNARGQSADSSYEQYF
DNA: TGCAATGCTAGAGGCCAAAGTGCGGACAGCTCCTATGAGCAGTACTTC

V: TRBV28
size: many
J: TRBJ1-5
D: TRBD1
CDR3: CASSFEQEEQGVGQPQHF
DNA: TGTGCCAGCAGTTTCGAACAGGAGGAGCAGGGGGTGGGTCAGCCCCAGCATTTT

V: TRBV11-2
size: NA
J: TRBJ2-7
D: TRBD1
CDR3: CARSFGTGVTYEQYF
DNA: TGTGCTAGGAGTTTCGGGACAGGGGTTACCTACGAGCAGTACTTC

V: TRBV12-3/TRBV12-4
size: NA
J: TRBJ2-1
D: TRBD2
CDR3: CASSRLAENVQFF
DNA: TGTGCAAGTAGTCGACTAGCAGAGAATGTGCAGTTCTTC

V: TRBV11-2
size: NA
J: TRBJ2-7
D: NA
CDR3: CASSLDAGRTGLSEQYF
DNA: TGTGCCAGCAGCTTAGACGCGGGACGCACGGGGCTCTCCGAGCAGTACTTC